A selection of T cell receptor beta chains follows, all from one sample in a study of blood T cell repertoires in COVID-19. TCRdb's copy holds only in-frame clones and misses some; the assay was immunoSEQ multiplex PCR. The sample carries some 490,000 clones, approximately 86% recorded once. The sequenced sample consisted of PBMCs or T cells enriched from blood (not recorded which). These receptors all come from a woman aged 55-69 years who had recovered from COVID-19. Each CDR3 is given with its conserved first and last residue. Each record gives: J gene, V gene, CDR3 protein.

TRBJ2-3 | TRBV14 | CASSQAGASGTQYF
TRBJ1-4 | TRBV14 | CASSDYRTGSLGKLFF
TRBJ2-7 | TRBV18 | CASSPRGGSYEQYF
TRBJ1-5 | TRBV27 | CASSLGTGGQPQHF
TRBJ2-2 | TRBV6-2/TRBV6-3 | CASSLGGNTGELFF
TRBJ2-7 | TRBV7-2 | CASSLEQSYEQYF
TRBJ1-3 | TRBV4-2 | CASSQDHGETGNTIYF
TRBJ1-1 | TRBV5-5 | CASSTRTATNTEAFF
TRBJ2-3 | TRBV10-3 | CAIGGGRTDTQYF
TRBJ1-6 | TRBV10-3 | CASGDGQADGISPLHF
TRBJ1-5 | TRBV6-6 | CASSLQGFGNQPQHF